These T cell receptor beta chains were read from a single sample in a study of blood T cell repertoires in COVID-19. Measured with immunoSEQ multiplex PCR; TCRdb has only the in-frame clones, and not every one. This table holds 200,000 to 250,000 clones, 92% found once. Specimen: peripheral blood. The receptors stem from a man between 25 and 39 years old with acute or convalescent COVID-19. Both conserved end residues are part of each CDR3. D genes are given only for firm matches. Expanded clones get a size class; other rows say once, few or many, or leave the size out.

d_gene,abundance,v_gene,j_gene,CDR3aa,CDR3nt
.,.,TRBV6-5,TRBJ1-1,CASFGGAEAFF,TGTGCCAGCTTCGGGGGGGCTGAAGCTTTCTTT
.,.,TRBV2,TRBJ1-2,CASSDYREHGYTF,TGTGCCAGCAGTGACTACAGGGAGCATGGCTACACCTTC
TRBD1,.,TRBV11-1,TRBJ2-2,CASRHPGQGYTGELFF,TGTGCCAGCAGACATCCGGGACAGGGTTACACCGGGGAGCTGTTTTTT
TRBD1,.,TRBV5-5,TRBJ1-4,CASSYRGQGATNEKLFF,TGTGCCAGCAGCTATCGGGGACAGGGGGCAACTAATGAAAAACTGTTTTTT
.,.,TRBV12-3/TRBV12-4,TRBJ1-1,CASSLSGGAEAFF,TGTGCCAGCAGTTTAAGTGGGGGGGCTGAAGCTTTCTTT
.,.,TRBV19,TRBJ1-3,CASSWRNTIYF,TGTGCCAGTAGTTGGAGGAACACCATATATTTT
TRBD2,.,TRBV3-1/TRBV3-2,TRBJ2-5,CASSPLIIAGGRETQYF,TGTGCCAGCAGCCCGTTAATAATAGCGGGAGGACGGGAGACCCAGTACTTC
.,.,TRBV7-7,TRBJ1-4,CASSLRQNEKLFF,TGTGCTAGCAGCTTACGACAGAATGAAAAACTGTTTTTT
TRBD2,.,TRBV3-1/TRBV3-2,TRBJ2-1,CASSQVLTSGYNEQFF,TGTGCCAGCAGCCAAGTCCTGACTAGCGGTTACAATGAGCAGTTCTTC
TRBD1,.,TRBV5-1,TRBJ2-7,CASSLALGDREYEQYF,TGCGCCAGCAGCTTGGCCCTGGGGGACAGGGAATACGAGCAGTACTTC
.,.,TRBV4-1,TRBJ2-3,CASSLDSSTDTQYF,TGCGCCAGCAGCCTAGACTCCAGCACAGATACGCAGTATTTT
TRBD1,.,TRBV7-9,TRBJ2-1,CASSSRTGYMSEQFF,TGTGCCAGCAGCTCACGGACAGGGTATATGAGTGAGCAGTTCTTC
.,.,TRBV5-1,TRBJ2-2,CASSLYQGNTGELFF,TGCGCCAGCAGCTTGTACCAGGGGAACACCGGGGAGCTGTTTTTT
TRBD2,.,TRBV7-3,TRBJ2-4,CASSLTGTSGREVAKNIQYF,TGTGCCAGCAGCTTAACGGGGACTAGCGGGAGGGAGGTGGCCAAAAACATTCAGTACTTC
TRBD2,.,TRBV6-5,TRBJ2-1,CASGKREWNEQFF,TGTGCCAGCGGTAAGCGGGAGTGGAATGAGCAGTTCTTC
TRBD1,.,TRBV6-1,TRBJ1-6,CASSEWPPYRGKPQSPLHF,TGTGCCAGCAGTGAATGGCCCCCTTACAGGGGGAAGCCCCAATCACCCCTCCACTTT
.,.,TRBV29-1,TRBJ2-4,CSVETATKNIQYF,TGCAGCGTCGAAACAGCAACCAAAAACATTCAGTACTTC
.,.,TRBV11-2,TRBJ2-1,CASSFGRAGDLDEQFF,TGTGCCAGCAGCTTCGGTCGGGCAGGGGATTTAGATGAGCAGTTCTTC
TRBD1,once,TRBV10-3,TRBJ1-2,CATANDRDHYTF,TGTGCCACCGCGAATGACAGGGATCACTACACCTTC
TRBD2,.,TRBV5-6,TRBJ2-7,CASSSGVAGRSSYEQYF,TGTGCCAGCAGTTCTGGTGTAGCGGGGCGTTCTTCCTACGAGCAGTACTTC
.,.,TRBV27,TRBJ1-2,CASSSWERAYYTF,TGTGCCAGCAGTTCATGGGAGCGGGCATATTACACCTTC
TRBD2,once,TRBV5-1,TRBJ2-1,CASSLVRGAYFEQFF,TGCGCCAGCAGCTTGGTGCGGGGGGCCTACTTTGAGCAGTTCTTC
TRBD2,.,TRBV27,TRBJ2-7,CASSLSAGGFYEQYF,TGTGCCAGCAGTTTATCAGCGGGAGGCTTCTACGAGCAGTACTTC
.,.,TRBV9,TRBJ2-5,CASSVGGAETQYF,TGTGCCAGCAGCGTTGGTGGGGCGGAGACCCAGTACTTC
.,.,TRBV28,TRBJ2-7,CASIGGFEQYF,TGTGCCAGCATAGGAGGGTTTGAGCAGTACTTC
TRBD2,.,TRBV28,TRBJ2-5,CASSLGASGETQYF,TGTGCCAGCAGTTTAGGGGCTAGCGGGGAGACCCAGTACTTC
.,.,TRBV15,TRBJ1-4,CATSMVGGGNEKLFF,TGTGCCACCAGCATGGTCGGGGGAGGTAATGAAAAACTGTTTTTT
.,.,TRBV5-5,TRBJ2-4,CASSLALPKKNIQYF,TGTGCCAGCAGCTTGGCCCTACCGAAGAAAAACATTCAGTACTTC
.,.,TRBV7-2,TRBJ1-1,CASSLEAGYTEAFF,TGTGCCAGCAGCTTAGAGGCAGGATACACTGAAGCTTTCTTT
TRBD2,.,TRBV6-6,TRBJ2-5,CASSYFDSRGGTQYF,TGTGCCAGCAGTTACTTTGACAGCCGGGGGGGGACCCAGTACTTC
.,once,TRBV27,TRBJ1-2,CASSLYNDGYYGYTF,TGTGCCAGCAGCCTCTACAATGACGGGTACTATGGCTACACCTTC
TRBD1,.,TRBV11-2,TRBJ1-5,CASSQGGAGKPQHF,TGTGCCAGCAGCCAAGGGGGCGCGGGGAAGCCCCAGCATTTT
TRBD2,.,TRBV4-1,TRBJ2-1,CASSQEPSGGYNEQFF,TGCGCCAGCAGCCAAGAGCCTAGCGGGGGTTACAATGAGCAGTTCTTC
.,.,TRBV16,TRBJ1-5,CASSLWDKNQPQHF,TGTGCCAGCAGCCTCTGGGACAAAAATCAGCCCCAGCATTTT
TRBD1,.,TRBV28,TRBJ1-1,CASSQTGWTEAFF,TGTGCCAGCAGCCAGACAGGGTGGACTGAAGCTTTCTTT
.,.,TRBV30,TRBJ2-5,CAGGRGVGEETQYF,TGTGCCGGGGGGCGGGGCGTCGGGGAAGAGACCCAGTACTTC
.,.,TRBV28,TRBJ2-7,CASSFGGGGAPRNEQYF,TGTGCCAGCAGTTTTGGAGGCGGCGGGGCCCCTCGGAACGAGCAGTACTTC
.,.,TRBV28,TRBJ2-7,CASSGPGREQYF,TGTGCCAGCTCCGGCCCTGGGCGCGAGCAGTACTTC
.,.,TRBV2,TRBJ2-2,CASSGRAIGELFF,TGTGCCAGCTCCGGCAGGGCAATCGGGGAGCTGTTTTTT
.,.,TRBV30,TRBJ1-1,CAWSVRVNTEAFF,TGTGCCTGGAGTGTACGAGTGAACACTGAAGCTTTCTTT
TRBD1,once,TRBV19,TRBJ1-6,CASSIWTGRNSPLHF,TGTGCCAGTAGTATCTGGACAGGGAGAAATTCACCCCTCCACTTT
.,.,TRBV5-1,TRBJ2-7,CASSTQTGYEQYF,TGCGCCAGCAGTACTCAAACGGGCTACGAGCAGTACTTC
TRBD1,.,TRBV6-1,TRBJ2-1,CASRVGDSNEQFF,TGTGCCAGCAGGGTAGGGGACAGCAATGAGCAGTTCTTC
TRBD2,.,TRBV9,TRBJ2-1,CASSVRVAGDGEQFF,TGTGCCAGCAGCGTAAGGGTAGCGGGAGACGGTGAGCAGTTCTTC
TRBD1,.,TRBV29-1,TRBJ2-7,CSVGTTGAYEQYF,TGCAGCGTTGGGACGACAGGGGCCTACGAGCAGTACTTC
TRBD1,once,TRBV28,TRBJ1-1,CASRDRGTEAFF,TGTGCCAGTAGAGACAGGGGCACTGAAGCTTTCTTT
TRBD1,.,TRBV11-2,TRBJ1-3,CASSFRDREWVGNTIYF,TGTGCCAGCAGCTTTCGGGACAGGGAGTGGGTTGGAAACACCATATATTTT
TRBD1,.,TRBV2,TRBJ1-5,CASSTTGSKGNQPQHF,TGTGCCAGCAGCACGACAGGGTCTAAGGGCAATCAGCCCCAGCATTTT
.,.,TRBV30,TRBJ1-1,CAWSPPDRNTEAFF,TGTGCCTGGAGTCCCCCGGACAGGAACACTGAAGCTTTCTTT
TRBD2,.,TRBV5-8,TRBJ2-1,CASSTSGSRVNEQFF,TGTGCCAGCAGCACAAGCGGGAGTAGGGTTAATGAGCAGTTCTTC
.,.,TRBV18,TRBJ2-7,CASSPPAAKSLYEQYF,TGTGCCAGCTCACCACCCGCGGCCAAAAGTCTGTACGAGCAGTACTTC
.,.,TRBV24-1,TRBJ2-4,CATSDPLEGAKNIQYF,TGTGCCACCAGTGACCCGTTGGAGGGAGCCAAAAACATTCAGTACTTC
.,.,TRBV28,TRBJ1-2,CATRWTAGYGYTF,TGTGCCACCCGATGGACAGCGGGATATGGCTACACCTTC
TRBD1,.,TRBV14,TRBJ2-7,CASSPRNRGPREQYF,TGTGCCAGCAGCCCGCGGAACAGGGGGCCGAGGGAGCAGTACTTC
.,.,TRBV11-2,TRBJ1-3,CASSLVDPGQTIYF,TGTGCCAGCAGCTTGGTGGACCCAGGGCAAACCATATATTTT